These T cell receptor beta chains were read from a single sample in a study of shared T cell receptors in the human thymus. The protocol was immunoSEQ multiplex PCR, while the TCRdb copy is restricted to in-frame clones and leaves out a portion. In the table there are about 730,000 clones, 70% to 90% of which are singletons. These records were also assigned to another study, of human thymus T cells.

Sequenced material: thymocytes. Source of these receptors: a girl younger than two with a congenital heart defect. CDR3s include the opening cysteine and the closing phenylalanine or tryptophan. D genes are given only for firm matches.

v_gene	d_gene	len	j_gene	CDR3aa	CDR3nt
TRBV4-3	TRBD1	21	TRBJ1-1	CASSQELPLGLGDRGWSEAFF	TGCGCCAGCAGCCAAGAATTGCCCCTGGGCTTGGGGGACAGGGGATGGTCTGAAGCTTTCTTT
TRBV27	TRBD1	15	TRBJ1-6	CATRRTGGSGSPLHF	TGTGCCACCCGGCGGACAGGGGGATCGGGTTCACCCCTCCACTTT
TRBV4-1	.	15	TRBJ1-5	CASSPARASNQPQHF	TGCGCCAGCAGCCCGGCGCGGGCTAGCAATCAGCCCCAGCATTTT
TRBV19	.	15	TRBJ1-2	CASSMSFQRVDGYTF	TGTGCCAGTAGTATGAGTTTCCAGCGGGTAGATGGCTACACCTTC
TRBV19	.	15	TRBJ1-6	CASSIAPGENSPLHF	TGTGCCAGTAGTATAGCCCCAGGGGAAAATTCACCCCTCCACTTT
TRBV29-1	TRBD1	17	TRBJ1-2	CSVEVGDRGYYNYGYTF	TGCAGCGTTGAAGTCGGGGACAGGGGGTACTATAACTATGGCTACACCTTC
TRBV19	.	13	TRBJ1-6	CASSTRQDSPLHF	TGTGCCAGTAGTACTAGGCAAGATTCGCCCCTCCACTTT
TRBV7-6	.	13	TRBJ2-3	CASSFPLTDTQYF	TGTGCCAGCAGCTTCCCTCTCACAGATACGCAGTATTTT
TRBV11-2	.	13	TRBJ1-1	CASSYELSGVAFF	TGTGCCAGCAGCTACGAACTTTCGGGGGTAGCTTTCTTT
TRBV6-5	TRBD1	14	TRBJ1-2	CASSLRDRVYGYTF	TGTGCCAGCAGCCTTCGGGACAGGGTCTATGGCTACACCTTC
TRBV2	.	17	TRBJ2-3	CASSEGPEGRGGDTQYF	TGTGCCAGCAGTGAAGGCCCGGAGGGTAGGGGGGGAGATACGCAGTATTTT
TRBV15	.	18	TRBJ1-6	CATSREPRTPLGDSPLHF	TGTGCCACCAGCAGGGAACCACGGACACCCCTTGGCGATTCACCCCTCCACTTT
TRBV21-1	.	17	TRBJ1-6	CASSKRTSSSYNSPLHF	TGTGCCAGCAGCAAGAGGACTTCAAGCTCCTATAATTCACCCCTCCACTTT
TRBV5-4	TRBD2	16	TRBJ2-2	CASSRASGGETGELFF	TGTGCCAGCAGCAGGGCTAGCGGGGGGGAAACCGGGGAGCTGTTTTTT
TRBV15	TRBD1	16	TRBJ1-2	CATSRDPGQGHYGYTF	TGTGCCACCAGCAGAGATCCGGGACAGGGTCACTATGGCTACACCTTC
TRBV7-9	TRBD1	16	TRBJ2-4	CASSPPTGTDKNIQYF	TGTGCCAGCAGCCCACCGACCGGGACAGACAAAAACATTCAGTACTTC
TRBV6-1	TRBD1	14	TRBJ1-1	CASSEERTGKLAFF	TGTGCCAGCAGTGAAGAGAGGACAGGGAAATTAGCTTTCTTT
TRBV6-5	.	15	TRBJ1-5	CASKAHDWGNQPQHF	TGTGCCAGCAAGGCTCATGACTGGGGCAATCAGCCCCAGCATTTT
TRBV6-5	TRBD1	14	TRBJ2-7	CASSPGTGSYEQYF	TGTGCCAGCAGTCCCGGGACAGGGTCCTACGAGCAGTACTTC